The 4 T cell receptor beta chains in this list originate from one sample, sequenced in a study of T cells expressing NK-cell markers. TCRdb re-called the 5' RACE reads and shows each CDR3 protein once, DNA omitted. This sample's table reports 500,000 to 600,000 distinct CDR3 sequences. Material for sequencing was blood T cells: a sorted CD56 or NKG2C T cell subset, CD4+ or CD8+ T cells, or bulk PBMC T cells (not recorded which). The receptors were sampled from a young man in good health.

The chain joins TRBV20-1 to TRBJ2-1. The germline V gene encodes CDR1 DFQATT and CDR2 SNEGSKA (reference sequence). CDR3 length: 16 residues. This CDR3 is CSASMIAGASYNEQFF.

The rearrangement uses TRBV7-3 and TRBJ2-1; TCRdb picks TRBD1, but there is no DNA to check that call. Germline CDR1 reads SGHTA; CDR2 reads FQGTGA. The CDR3 extends over 14 amino acids. The CDR3 region is CASSSVPGYNEQFF.

The chain uses TRBV2 and TRBJ2-7; TCRdb calls TRBD1, which cannot be checked without DNA. The CDR3 extends over 13 amino acids. The V gene's germline CDR1 is SNHLY and CDR2 FYNNEI. This chain's CDR3 is CASEGETSYEQYF.

This sequence joins TRBV5-1 and TRBJ2-1; TCRdb reports TRBD1, a call that lacks DNA to check it against. The CDR3 runs 16 residues. Germline CDR1 reads SGHRS; CDR2 reads YFSETQ. The chain's CDR3 is CASSLRGASAYNEQFF.